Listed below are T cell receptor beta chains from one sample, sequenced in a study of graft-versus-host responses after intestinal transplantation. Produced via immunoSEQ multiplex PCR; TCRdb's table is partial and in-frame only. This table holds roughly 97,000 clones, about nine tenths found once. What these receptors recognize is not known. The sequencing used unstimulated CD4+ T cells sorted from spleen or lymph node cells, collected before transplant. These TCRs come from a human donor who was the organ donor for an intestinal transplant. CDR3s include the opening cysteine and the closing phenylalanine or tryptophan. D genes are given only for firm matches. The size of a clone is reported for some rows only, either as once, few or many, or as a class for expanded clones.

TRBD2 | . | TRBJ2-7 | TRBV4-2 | TGTGCCAGCAGCCCAAGGGCCGGGAGAGGGGAGGGCTACGAGCAGTACTTC | CASSPRAGRGEGYEQYF
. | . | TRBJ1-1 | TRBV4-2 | TGTGCCAGCAGCCAAGCCAGGGGAGACACTGAAGCTTTCTTT | CASSQARGDTEAFF
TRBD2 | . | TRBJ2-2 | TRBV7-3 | TGTGCCAGCAGGTCTAGCGGGGCGAACACCGGGGAGCTGTTTTTT | CASRSSGANTGELFF
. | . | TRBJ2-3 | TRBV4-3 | TGCGCCAGCAGCCAATCCCTGGAGGCGGTTAGGTCGCAGTATTTT | CASSQSLEAVRSQYF
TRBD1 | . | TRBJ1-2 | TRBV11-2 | TGTGCCAGCAGCTTAGACGGGACAGGGGCCCCCGCTAACTATGGCTACACCTTC | CASSLDGTGAPANYGYTF
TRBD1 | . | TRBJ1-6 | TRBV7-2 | TGTGCCAGCAGCTCCAACACCGGGACAGGGTATTCACCCCTCCACTTT | CASSSNTGTGYSPLHF
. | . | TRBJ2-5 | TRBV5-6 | TGTGCCAGCAGCTTGGACAGAAGAGAGACCCAGTACTTC | CASSLDRRETQYF
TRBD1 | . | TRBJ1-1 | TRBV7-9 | TGTGCCAGCAGCCGCAAAGACAGGGCTGAAGCTTTCTTT | CASSRKDRAEAFF
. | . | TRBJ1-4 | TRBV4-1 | TGCGCCAGCAGCCAGACGAGGGCTAATGAAAAACTGTTTTTT | CASSQTRANEKLFF
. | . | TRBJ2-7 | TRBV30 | TGTGCCTGGAGTCCCCGCGGCGCCGGCGAGCAGTACTTC | CAWSPRGAGEQYF
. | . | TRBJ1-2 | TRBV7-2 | TGTGCCAGCACACCTGGGAGGGTGAGAGGCTACACCTTC | CASTPGRVRGYTF
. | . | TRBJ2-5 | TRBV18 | TGTGCCAGCTCACCCCCGGGCCAAGAGACCCAGTACTTC | CASSPPGQETQYF
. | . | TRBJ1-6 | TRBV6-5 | TGTGCCAGCAGTTCACAGGGCCTGAGAAATTCACCCCTCCACTTT | CASSSQGLRNSPLHF
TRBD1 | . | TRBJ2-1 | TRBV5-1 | TGCGCCAGCAGCCCGGGGACAGCGATCTACAATGAGCAGTTCTTC | CASSPGTAIYNEQFF
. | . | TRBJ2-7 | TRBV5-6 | TGTGCCAGCGCCCCCTACGATGGTCGTGGCGAGCAGTACTTC | CASAPYDGRGEQYF
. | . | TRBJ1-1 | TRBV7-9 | TGTGCCAGCAGCTTAGTCGTGAACACTGAAGCTTTCTTT | CASSLVVNTEAFF
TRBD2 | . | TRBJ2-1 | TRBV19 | TGTGCCAGTAGTATCCCTAGCGGGGGATCCTACAATGAGCAGTTCTTC | CASSIPSGGSYNEQFF
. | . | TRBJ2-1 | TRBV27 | TGTGCCAGCAGCCTAGTTTATTGGAGCTCCTACAATGAGCAGTTCTTC | CASSLVYWSSYNEQFF
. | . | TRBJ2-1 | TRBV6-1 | TGTGCCAGCAGTGGAGGTCATCGAAGGGAGCAGTTCTTC | CASSGGHRREQFF
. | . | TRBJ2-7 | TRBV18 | TGTGCCAGCTCAGTTCGGACAGCCTACGAGCAGTACTTC | CASSVRTAYEQYF
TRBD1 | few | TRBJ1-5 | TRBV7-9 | TGTGCCAGCAGCTTCGGGACAGGGATGAGCAATCAGCCCCAGCATTTT | CASSFGTGMSNQPQHF
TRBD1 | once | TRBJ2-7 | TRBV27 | TGTGCCAGCAGGGGGACAGGTGGATCCTACGAGCAGTACTTC | CASRGTGGSYEQYF
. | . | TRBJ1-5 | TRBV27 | TGTGCCAGCAGTACACGACAGTTCAATCAGCCCCAGCATTTT | CASSTRQFNQPQHF
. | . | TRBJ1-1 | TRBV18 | TGTGCCAGCTCACCGAATCTACAGGAGCGTGAAGCTTTCTTT | CASSPNLQEREAFF
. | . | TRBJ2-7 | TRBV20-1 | TGCAGTGCTAGTCAGGGTGCCGAGCAGTACTTC | CSASQGAEQYF
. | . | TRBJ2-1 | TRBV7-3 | TGTGCCAGCAGCTTAACAGGGGGAACATACAATGAGCAGTTCTTC | CASSLTGGTYNEQFF
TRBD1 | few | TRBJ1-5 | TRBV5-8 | TGTGCCAGCAGCTTGGTGGCAGGGGGTAGGAGCAATCAGCCCCAGCATTTT | CASSLVAGGRSNQPQHF
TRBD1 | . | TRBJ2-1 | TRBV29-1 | TGCAGCGTTGGGGCCCGGTTGGGACAGTACAATGAGCAGTTCTTC | CSVGARLGQYNEQFF
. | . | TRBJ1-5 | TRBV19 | TGTGCCAGTAGTATAGGGAGTGGGAGCAATCAGCCCCAGCATTTT | CASSIGSGSNQPQHF
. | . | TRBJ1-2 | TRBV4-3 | TGCGCCAGCAGCCATGTCGCCGGGGAGGTTTGGTATGGCTACACCTTC | CASSHVAGEVWYGYTF
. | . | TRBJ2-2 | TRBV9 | TGTGCCAGCAGCGACAGGGCGAACACCGGGGAGCTGTTTTTT | CASSDRANTGELFF
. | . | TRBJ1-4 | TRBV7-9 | TGTGCCAGCAGCTCCACAGTTAATAATGAAAAACTGTTTTTT | CASSSTVNNEKLFF
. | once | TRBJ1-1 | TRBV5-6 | TGTGCCAGCATGGGGGGGCGCGGTACTGAAGCTTTCTTT | CASMGGRGTEAFF
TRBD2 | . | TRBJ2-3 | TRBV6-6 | TGTGCCAGCAGTGCCCTCCAAGCGGGGGGACCAGATACGCAGTATTTT | CASSALQAGGPDTQYF
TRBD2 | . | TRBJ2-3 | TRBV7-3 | TGTGCCAGCAGCCCGACTAGCGGGGGGGGTGGAGATACGCAGTATTTT | CASSPTSGGGGDTQYF
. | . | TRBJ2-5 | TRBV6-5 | TGTGCCAGCGGCAAGGCGGGGTTCCAAGAGACCCAGTACTTC | CASGKAGFQETQYF
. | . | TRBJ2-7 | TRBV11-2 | TGTGCCAGCCGTCGTGAGTTGTACGAGCAGTACTTC | CASRRELYEQYF
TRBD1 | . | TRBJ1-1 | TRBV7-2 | TGTGCCAGCAGCTCAGTCGGGACAGGGGACAAAGCTTTCTTT | CASSSVGTGDKAFF
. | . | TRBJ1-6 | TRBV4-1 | TGCGCCAGCAGCCAAGATTGGGTGTGGACCAAAGGAGGTAATTCACCCCTCCACTTT | CASSQDWVWTKGGNSPLHF
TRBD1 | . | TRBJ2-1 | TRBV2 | TGTGCCAGCACGAGGGACAGGGTCTACAATGAGCAGTTCTTC | CASTRDRVYNEQFF
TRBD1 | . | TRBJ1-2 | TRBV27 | TGTGCCAGCAGTGCCCGACAGGGAGTTAGCTATGGCTACACCTTC | CASSARQGVSYGYTF
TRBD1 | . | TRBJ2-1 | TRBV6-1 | TGTGCCACCCGACAGGGAATAAGCTCCTACAATGAGCAGTTCTTC | CATRQGISSYNEQFF
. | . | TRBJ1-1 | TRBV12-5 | TGTGCTAGTGGTTTGGGCCCCGGGTTCCGCAGCACTGAAGCTTTCTTT | CASGLGPGFRSTEAFF
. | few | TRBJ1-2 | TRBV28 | TGTGCCAGCTGGAGCGGGGGTGGCTACACCTTC | CASWSGGGYTF
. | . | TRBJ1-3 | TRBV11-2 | TGTGCCAGCAGCTCCTTTCAGGGCAGTCTCTCTGGAAACACCATATATTTT | CASSSFQGSLSGNTIYF
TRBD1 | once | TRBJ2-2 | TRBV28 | TGTGCCACTTCGAACAGGGGCCTCAACACCGGGGAGCTGTTTTTT | CATSNRGLNTGELFF
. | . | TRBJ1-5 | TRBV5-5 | TGTGCCAGCAGCTTTTGGGGGGTCAATCAGCCCCAGCATTTT | CASSFWGVNQPQHF
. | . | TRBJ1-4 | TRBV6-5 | TGTGCCAGCAGTTCCGACAGATCCCCTCTTGAAAAACTGTTTTTT | CASSSDRSPLEKLFF
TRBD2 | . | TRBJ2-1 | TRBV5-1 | TGCGCCAGCAGCTTGGAACCGGGACTAGCGGACAATGAGCAGTTCTTC | CASSLEPGLADNEQFF
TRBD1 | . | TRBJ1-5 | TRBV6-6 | TGTGCCAGCAGTCGCCCGGAGGGGGCTGGCAATCAGCCCCAGCATTTT | CASSRPEGAGNQPQHF
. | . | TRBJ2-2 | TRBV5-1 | TGCGCCAGCAGCTTAATGGGACTGAACACCGGGGAGCTGTTTTTT | CASSLMGLNTGELFF
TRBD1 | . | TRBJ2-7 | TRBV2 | TGTGCCAGCAGTGAAAGACAGGGTAACGAGCAGTACTTC | CASSERQGNEQYF
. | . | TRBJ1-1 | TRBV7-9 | TGTGCCAGCAGTTCAGGGGATGCCACTGAAGCTTTCTTT | CASSSGDATEAFF
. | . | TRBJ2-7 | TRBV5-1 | TGCGCCAGCAGCCCAGGGGCACCTAATCAAGAGCAGTACTTC | CASSPGAPNQEQYF
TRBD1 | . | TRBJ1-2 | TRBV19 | TGTGCCAGTAGTCCCCGGACAGGGATTATTGGCTACACCTTC | CASSPRTGIIGYTF